This T cell receptor beta chain was observed in a study of T cell repertoires in cytomegalovirus infection. V dropped 0 bases and J dropped 6 bases, with 17 bases sitting between them. The CDR3 covers 16 residues. Germline V lookup: CDR1 MGHRA, CDR2 YSYEKL. Comments on this clonotype: The antigen remains undetermined.

TCRdb fed the reads into MiXCR, producing one record per CDR3 protein. The data show about 830,000 distinct CDR3 sequences, around a third seen once. The genes are TRBV4-1 and TRBJ1-2; D is ambiguous. This TCR derives from a human donor in good health (CMV status not recorded). Some clones in this sample may be carry-over from other donors' samples. Sequencing used cultured CD8+ T cells from PBMCs, obtained from culture after CMV antigen stimulation. The CDR3 loop is CASSQDGEPVPNGYTF. CDR3 bases: TGCGCCAGCAGCCAAGATGGGGAGCCAGTTCCAAATGGCTACACCTTC.